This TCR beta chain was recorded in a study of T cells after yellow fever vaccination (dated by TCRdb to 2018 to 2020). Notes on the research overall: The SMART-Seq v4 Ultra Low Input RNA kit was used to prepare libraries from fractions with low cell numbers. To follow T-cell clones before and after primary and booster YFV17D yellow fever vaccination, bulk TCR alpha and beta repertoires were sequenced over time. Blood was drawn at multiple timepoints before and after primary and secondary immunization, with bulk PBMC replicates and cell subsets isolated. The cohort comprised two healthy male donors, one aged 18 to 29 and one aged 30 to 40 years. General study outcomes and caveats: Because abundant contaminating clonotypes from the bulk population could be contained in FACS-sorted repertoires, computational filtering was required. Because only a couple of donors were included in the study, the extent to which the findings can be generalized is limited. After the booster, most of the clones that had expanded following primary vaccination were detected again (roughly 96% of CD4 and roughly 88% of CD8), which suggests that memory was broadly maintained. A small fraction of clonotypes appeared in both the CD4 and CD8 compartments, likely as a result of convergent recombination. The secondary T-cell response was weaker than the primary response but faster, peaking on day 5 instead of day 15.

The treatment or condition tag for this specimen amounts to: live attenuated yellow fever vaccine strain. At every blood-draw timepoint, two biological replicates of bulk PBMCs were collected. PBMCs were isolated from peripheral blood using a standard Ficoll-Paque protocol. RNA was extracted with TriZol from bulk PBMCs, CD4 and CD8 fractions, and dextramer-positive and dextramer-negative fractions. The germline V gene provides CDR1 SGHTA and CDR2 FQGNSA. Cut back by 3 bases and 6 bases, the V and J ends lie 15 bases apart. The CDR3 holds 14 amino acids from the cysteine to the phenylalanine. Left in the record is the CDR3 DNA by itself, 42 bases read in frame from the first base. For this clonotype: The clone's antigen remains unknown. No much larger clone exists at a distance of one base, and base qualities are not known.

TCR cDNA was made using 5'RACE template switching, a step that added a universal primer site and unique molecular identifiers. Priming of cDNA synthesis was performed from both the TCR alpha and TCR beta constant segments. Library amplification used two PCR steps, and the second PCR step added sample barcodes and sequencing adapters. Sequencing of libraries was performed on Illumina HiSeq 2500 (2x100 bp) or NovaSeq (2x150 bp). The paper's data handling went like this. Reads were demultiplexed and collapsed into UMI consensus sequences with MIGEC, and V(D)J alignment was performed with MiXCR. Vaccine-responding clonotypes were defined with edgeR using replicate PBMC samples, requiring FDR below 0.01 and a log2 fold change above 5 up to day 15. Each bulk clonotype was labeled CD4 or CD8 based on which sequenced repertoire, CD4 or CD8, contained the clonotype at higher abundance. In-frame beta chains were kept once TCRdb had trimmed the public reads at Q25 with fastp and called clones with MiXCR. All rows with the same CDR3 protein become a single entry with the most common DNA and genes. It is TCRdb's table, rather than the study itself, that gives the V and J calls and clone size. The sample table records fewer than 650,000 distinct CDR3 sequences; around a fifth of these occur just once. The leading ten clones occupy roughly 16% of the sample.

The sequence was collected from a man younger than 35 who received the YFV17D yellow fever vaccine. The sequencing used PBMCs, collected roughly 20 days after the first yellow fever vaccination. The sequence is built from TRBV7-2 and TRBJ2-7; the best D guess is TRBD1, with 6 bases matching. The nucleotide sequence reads TGTGCCAGCAGCTTTCAGGGGTCGGCCGGCGAGCAGTACTTC. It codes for CASSFQGSAGEQYF.